Included here is one T cell receptor beta chain sequence, with context. The antigen is not known. The junction departs from the called germline gene at one end, perhaps through a read error. One entry per CDR3 protein, called by TCRdb with MiXCR from the reads. Of under 850,000 distinct CDR3 sequences in the sample, around a third were seen once. This sample is part of a study of T cell repertoires in cytomegalovirus infection. The CDR3 length is 13 residues. Germline CDR1 is SGHAT and CDR2 is FQNNGV. The TCR originated in a human donor in good health (CMV status not recorded). Some clones in this sample may be carry-over from other donors' samples. The sample in question was cultured PBMCs, obtained from culture after CMV antigen stimulation. The rearrangement links TRBV11-2 to TRBJ1-1, with D hard to call. The CDR3: CASSVDWNTKAFF. As DNA, the CDR3 is TGTGCCAGCAGCGTTGATTGGAACACTAAAGCTTTCTTT.